What follows are 17 T cell receptor beta chains derived from one specimen sequenced in a study of T-cell memory formation after mild COVID-19. From the 5' RACE reads, TCRdb called clonotypes with MiXCR, one entry per CDR3 protein. Found here are hundreds of thousands of distinct CDR3 sequences, around a sixth of them singletons; the top ten hold roughly 22%. The sample comprised PBMCs or a T cell subset sorted from them (not recorded which). Receptors originate from a man aged 18 to 29 who had mild COVID-19 (a few samples of this study predate the infection). Cell type and time point are not known.

This clonotype was counted only a few times. This sequence joins TRBV6-2 or TRBV6-3 and TRBJ2-1; D remains unclear. Trimming cost V 0 bases and J 0 bases, with 15 bases left between them. Germline V gene lookup returns CDR1 MNHEY and CDR2 SVGEGT. The CDR3 sequence is 18 residues long. For the CDR3, the DNA is TGTGCCAGCAGTTACTCGGACCAAGGTGGGCACTCCTACAATGAGCAGTTCTTC. This gives the protein CASSYSDQGGHSYNEQFF.

The chain links TRBV9 to TRBJ2-2; maybe TRBD2 (6 bases). Looked up from germline, CDR1 is SGDLS and CDR2 is YYNGEE. The CDR3 sequence is 16 residues long. V lost 2 bases to trimming and J lost 8 bases, with 19 bases between them. The CDR3 here is CASSVSGGIRLGELFF. The CDR3 DNA reads as TGTGCCAGCAGCGTCAGCGGCGGGATCCGACTAGGGGAGCTGTTTTTT. Based on the CDR3 plus reference TRBV9 and TRBJ2-2, the full variable domain is DSGVTQTPKHLITATGQRVTLRCSPRSGDLSVYWYQQSLDQGLQFLIQYYNGEERAKGNILERFSAQQFPDLHSELNLSSLELGDSALYFCASSVSGGIRLGELFFGEGSRLTVL.

This chain uses TRBV20-1 with TRBJ1-5; 7 bases agree with TRBD1. Germline V gene data show CDR1 as DFQATT and CDR2 as SNEGSKA (reference sequence). After removal of 5 bases from V and 7 bases from J, the junction contained 5 bases not matched to a gene. This CDR3 is 12 amino acids long. Here the CDR3 DNA reads TGCAGTGCTCGACAGGGCGGCCAGCCCCAGCATTTT. It yields the protein CSARQGGQPQHF.

This clonotype came up a few times. This rearrangement joins TRBV6-1 to TRBJ1-1, with 9 nucleotides matching TRBD1. The CDR3 has 15 residues. Per germline, CDR1 MNHNS and CDR2 SASEGT. Losses at the gene ends were 6 bases for V and 1 base for J; bases not matched to a gene: 6. The chain's CDR3 is CASRTGGEANTEAFF. CDR3 coding DNA: TGTGCCAGCAGGACAGGGGGGGAGGCGAACACTGAAGCTTTCTTT.

V and J are TRBV6-5 and TRBJ1-5, with 8 bases matching TRBD1. Trimming at V came to 0 bases and at J to 5 bases, leaving 9 bases not matched to a gene. CDR1 MNHEY and CDR2 SVGAGI come from the germline V gene. CDR3 length: 17 residues. CDR3 coding DNA: TGTGCCAGCAGTTACTCCTTACCGGGACAGGACCATCAGCCCCAGCATTTT. Protein: CASSYSLPGQDHQPQHF.

This clonotype has just a few counts. DNA of the CDR3: TGTGCCAGCAGCGGGACAGGGCGAGTAGATACGCAGTATTTT. Its protein product is CASSGTGRVDTQYF. The V and J genes are TRBV9 and TRBJ2-3; 8 bases agree with TRBD1. With 3 bases clipped from V and 5 bases from J, the junction kept 5 bases outside the gene matches. The CDR3 extends over 14 amino acids. Germline CDR1 SGDLS, CDR2 YYNGEE. Combining the CDR3 with reference TRBV9 and TRBJ2-3 gives the whole variable domain DSGVTQTPKHLITATGQRVTLRCSPRSGDLSVYWYQQSLDQGLQFLIQYYNGEERAKGNILERFSAQQFPDLHSELNLSSLELGDSALYFCASSGTGRVDTQYFGPGTRLTVL.

At least ten counts were recorded for this clonotype. V is TRBV6-2 or TRBV6-3 and J is TRBJ1-2; D perhaps matches TRBD1 (5 bases). Germline V gives CDR1 MNHEY, CDR2 SVGEGT. The CDR3 runs to 12 residues. The V end lost 8 bases, the J end lost 4 bases, and 11 bases lay between the germline ends. CDR3 nucleotide sequence: TGTGCCAGCCGTCCTAGGGGCTATGGCTACACCTTC. Encoded protein: CASRPRGYGYTF.

The chain joins TRBV12-3 or TRBV12-4 to TRBJ2-3; 10 bases are shared with TRBD2. The CDR3 sequence is 16 residues long. The V and J ends lost 5 bases and 0 bases, in that order; junction bases with no gene match: 5. CDR3 nucleotides: TGTGCCAGCAGTATAACTAGCGGGGAAAGCACAGATACGCAGTATTTT. Translating gives CASSITSGESTDTQYF.

This clonotype was counted only a few times. This chain connects TRBV9 to TRBJ1-5; 9 positions agree with TRBD1. Germline assignment: CDR1 SGDLS and CDR2 YYNGEE. Germline trimming cut 7 bases from V and 6 bases from J; bases unmatched to any gene: 5. The CDR3 has 13 amino acids. In DNA form, the CDR3 reads TGTGCCAGCGGTAGGACAGGGGCTCAGCCCCAGCATTTT. It codes for CASGRTGAQPQHF.

This clonotype was seen more than once but under ten times. The chain couples TRBV10-3 to TRBJ2-4; 9 nucleotides line up with TRBD1. The V gene's germline CDR1 is ENHRY and CDR2 SYGVKD. The V segment lost 5 bases and the J segment 7 bases; nucleotides outside the gene matches: 3. This CDR3 contains 13 residues. DNA of the CDR3: TGTGCCATCAGTCGGACAGGGGCGAACATTCAGTACTTC. Its translation: CAISRTGANIQYF.

V gene TRBV4-2 combines with J gene TRBJ1-5; the match to TRBD1 covers 7 bases. The germline V gene encodes CDR1 LGHNA and CDR2 YNFKEQ. The CDR3 extends over 18 amino acids. With V trimmed by 4 bases and J by 6 bases, 18 bases remained unmatched. CDR3 in DNA: TGTGCCAGCAGCCCATGGTTTCGGCAGGGGGTAAGTTCTCAGCCCCAGCATTTT. Protein sequence: CASSPWFRQGVSSQPQHF.

This clonotype came up a few times. This rearrangement joins TRBV12-3 or TRBV12-4 to TRBJ1-1; D is undetermined. V dropped 3 bases and J dropped 3 bases, with 5 bases sitting between them. This CDR3 has 12 residues. The CDR3 is CASSFSYTEAFF. CDR3 nucleotides: TGTGCCAGCAGTTTTTCGTACACTGAAGCTTTCTTT.

This clonotype was counted many times. The CDR3 DNA is TGTGCCAGCAGTTTAGGGGACAGGGATGAGTACTTC. Its translation is CASSLGDRDEYF. V usage is TRBV12-3 or TRBV12-4 and J usage is TRBJ2-7; 9 nucleotides agree with TRBD1. Unmatched junction bases numbered 3, after V lost 1 base and J lost 11 bases. This CDR3 is 12 amino acids long.

This clonotype has more than one count but fewer than ten. The genes are TRBV3-1 and TRBJ2-1; TRBD1 agrees at 10 bases. Trimming cost V 4 bases and J 8 bases; bases outside gene matches: 5. The germline V gene encodes CDR1 LGHDT and CDR2 YNNKEL (reference sequence). The CDR3 contains 14 residues. The CDR3 loop reads CASSPDRGLYEQFF. In DNA form, the CDR3 reads TGTGCCAGCAGCCCAGACAGGGGGCTATATGAGCAGTTCTTC.

This clonotype was counted only a few times. This chain connects TRBV12-3 or TRBV12-4 to TRBJ2-1; D call uncertain. V gave up 3 bases and J gave up 6 bases, with 9 bases separating them. There are 13 residues in the CDR3. The CDR3 loop reads CASSFAAANEQFF. As DNA, the CDR3 is TGTGCCAGCAGTTTTGCGGCAGCCAATGAGCAGTTCTTC.

The V gene is TRBV23-1, the J gene TRBJ2-2; weak D call: TRBD1 (5 bases). TRBV23-1 is flagged as an ORF with uncertain function. The CDR3 spans 13 residues. Trimming took 6 bases from V and 4 from J, leaving 9 bases between them. DNA for the CDR3: TGCGCCAGCAGGCAGGGCGGCACCGGGGAGCTGTTTTTT. It encodes CASRQGGTGELFF.

This clonotype was seen more than once but under ten times. CDR3 bases: TGTGCCAGCAGCCGAGGTCACGGAAATTCACCCCTCCACTTT. Amino acids: CASSRGHGNSPLHF. V gene TRBV3-1 combines with J gene TRBJ1-6; D uncertain. Germline values: CDR1 LGHDT, CDR2 YNNKEL (reference sequence). Trimming cost V 4 bases and J 7 bases, with 11 bases left between them. The CDR3 runs 14 residues.